This T cell receptor beta chain was retrieved from a study of T cells after yellow fever vaccination. Losses at the gene ends were 3 bases for V and 6 bases for J; bases not matched to a gene: 7. Germline CDR1 reads SGHRS; CDR2 reads YFSETQ. The CDR3 is made up of 15 amino acids. Using its own MiXCR run on the 5' RACE reads, TCRdb lists one record per CDR3 protein. The sample records 300,000 to 400,000 distinct CDR3 sequences, about 6.2% being singletons. Study outcomes and limitations: One caveat is that FACS-sorted repertoires could contain abundant clonotypes contaminating from the bulk population.

Worth noting for this clonotype: Antigen specificity is unknown.

The genes are TRBV5-1 and TRBJ2-2; 8 bases are shared with TRBD2. This clonotype originated in a man aged 25-45 years who received the YFV17D yellow fever vaccine. Here the sequenced sample was PBMCs, taken 5 days after the yellow fever booster vaccination. The CDR3, as DNA: TGCGCCAGCAGCTCCGGGACTAGGTCGGCCGGGGAGCTGTTTTTT. Translating gives CASSSGTRSAGELFF.